A single sample gave rise to the 4 T cell receptor beta chains below, sequenced in a study of spatial heterogeneity in lung cancer (dated 2019 in TCRdb). This sample's time point label indicates: sample taken at primary tumor resection. The library was generated by 5' RACE. The sequencer was a NextSeq 500. The public reads were reanalyzed by TCRdb: fastp trimming at Q25, MiXCR alignment, in-frame beta chains only. For every CDR3 protein sequence, its rows merge into one entry that carries the most common genes and DNA. The sample profile shows around 4,200 distinct CDR3 sequences; roughly 8.8% of them were found once. Clones ranked in the top ten supply around 6.9% of the sample. The sequencing here drew on normal lung tissue next to the tumor, taken at surgery. The receptors come from a female donor with early-stage non-small cell lung cancer.

This clonotype is medium-sized. The CDR3 spells CASSPLYQNNSPLHF. CDR3 nucleotides: TGTGCCAGCTCACCCCTGTACCAGAATAATTCACCCCTCCACTTT. The chain couples TRBV18 to TRBJ1-6; unclear D gene. The ends were cut back, 3 bases at V and 5 bases at J, with 11 bases in the middle. The CDR3 length is 15 residues. Germline lookup yields CDR1 KGHSH and CDR2 LQKENI. The full variable domain, its missing parts supplied by reference TRBV18 and TRBJ1-6, is NAGVMQNPRHLVRRRGQEARLRCSPMKGHSHVYWYRQLPEEGLKFMVYLQKENIIDESGMPKERFSAEFPKEGPSILRIQQVVRGDSAAYFCASSPLYQNNSPLHFGNGTRLTVT.

DNA of the CDR3: TGCGCCAGCGCCTTAACAGGGTCGTCCTACGAGCAGTACTTC. Protein: CASALTGSSYEQYF. The V and J genes are TRBV23-1 and TRBJ2-7, with D perhaps TRBD1 (6 bases). TRBV23-1 counts as an open reading frame of uncertain function. This CDR3 region has 14 residues. V was trimmed by 8 bases and J by 1 base, leaving 15 bases between them.

This clonotype was seen at least ten times. The chain joins TRBV12-3 or TRBV12-4 to TRBJ2-6, with unresolved D. V lost 8 bases and J 1 base, leaving 9 bases between the germline ends. CDR3 length equals 14 residues. The CDR3 DNA follows: TGTGCCAGCGGCCAGAGGTCTGGGGCCAACGTCCTGACTTTC. As protein: CASGQRSGANVLTF.

This chain joins TRBV7-9 and TRBJ1-1; D remains unclear. V shed 1 base and J shed 4 bases, with 10 bases lying between them. The CDR3 spans 14 residues. The germline V gene has CDR1 SEHNR and CDR2 FQNEAQ (reference sequence). The CDR3, as DNA: TGTGCCAGCAGCTTAGGTGGGCCCGGCACTGAAGCTTTCTTT. It encodes CASSLGGPGTEAFF.